The clone carrying this T cell receptor beta chain came up many times. Antigen unknown. This record comes from a study of T cell clonality in common variable immunodeficiency. Study findings and constraints: Reportedly, TCR beta sequences from common variable immunodeficiency showed fewer deletions and N-nucleotide insertions. Shared TCRbeta clones were fewer between CVID subjects than controls.

Data came from immunoSEQ multiplex PCR; TCRdb stores just in-frame clones and leaves some out. The sample counts 20,000 or so clones, none seen once; the ten largest own roughly 2.5%. The sample comprised peripheral blood mononuclear cells. This TCR was sampled from a human donor with common variable immunodeficiency.

The CDR3 loop is CASRMGQGASRPQHF. The part of the CDR3 DNA that was read is TGTGCCAGCAGGATGGGACAGGGGGCCTCCCGGCCC. The chain uses TRBV28 and TRBJ1-5; 12 bases are shared with TRBD1. The read terminates 3 residues ahead of where the CDR3 ends, so the germline J gene completes it. Germline lookup yields CDR1 MDHEN and CDR2 SYDVKM. This CDR3 has 15 amino acids. With 6 bases clipped from V and 9 bases from J, the junction kept 9 bases outside the gene matches.